The 15 T cell receptor beta chains given below trace back to one sample, sequenced in a study of OX40 agonist ivuxolimab in advanced cancers. The method was immunoSEQ multiplex PCR; TCRdb's version includes in-frame clones alone and lacks a portion of them. The sample yields 60,000 to 70,000 clones, roughly 80% seen once. The starting material was CD4+ or CD8+ T cells sorted from blood, obtained in a trial of the OX40 agonist ivuxolimab. The origin of the receptors is an adult with an advanced solid tumor such as melanoma, head and neck, liver or kidney cancer.

A word on this clone: Other nucleotide sequences in the sample specify the same CDR3. The chain carries TRBV6-6 and TRBJ1-6; 7 bases map to TRBD1. The junction had 2 bases not matched to a gene; V was cut back by 5 bases and J by 10 bases. CDR3 length: 12 amino acids. Germline V CDR1 and CDR2: MNHNY, SVGAGI (reference sequence). The CDR3 bases are TGTGCCAGCAGTAGGACAGGATCACCCCTCCACTTT. Protein sequence: CASSRTGSPLHF.

This chain's CDR3 is CASRWQGAGYGYTF. The CDR3 nucleotides are TGTGCCAGCAGATGGCAGGGGGCGGGCTATGGCTACACCTTC. The gene calls are TRBV27 and TRBJ1-2; 8 positions match TRBD1. This CDR3 contains 14 residues. V trimming: 6 bases; J trimming: 4 bases; junction bases outside the gene matches: 7. Germline CDR1 MNHEY, CDR2 SMNVEV (reference sequence).

This sequence joins TRBV2 and TRBJ2-7, with a tentative D call TRBD2 (6 bases). The CDR3 length is 13 residues. V dropped 6 bases and J dropped 2 bases, with 11 bases sitting between them. Germline V gene sequence: CDR1 SNHLY, CDR2 FYNNEI. The CDR3 sequence: CASRGTGPYEQYF. Here the CDR3 DNA reads TGTGCCAGCAGGGGGACTGGGCCCTACGAGCAGTACTTC.

The chain joins TRBV7-3 to TRBJ2-1; D is uncertain. Trimming removed 4 bases from V and 4 bases from J, with 29 bases in between. CDR3 size: 20 residues. Germline-derived CDR1 and CDR2 are SGHTA and FQGTGA. The DNA of the CDR3 is TGTGCCAGCAGCTCAACCCCGCGGAGCAACTACCTAGTGGGATACAATGAGCAGTTCTTC. The encoded protein is CASSSTPRSNYLVGYNEQFF.

The chain combines TRBV25-1 with TRBJ1-1; TRBD1 matches at 7 bases. Trimming at V came to 6 bases and at J to 1 base, leaving 5 bases not matched to a gene. CDR3 length: 14 residues. In germline, CDR1 is MGHDK, CDR2 SYGVNS. The CDR3 DNA reads as TGTGCCAGCAGCTTCGACAGGGAGAACACTGAAGCTTTCTTT. It is translated as CASSFDRENTEAFF.

This chain connects TRBV7-2 to TRBJ2-2; D unclear. The V end was cut by 0 bases, the J end by 2 bases, with 19 bases between. Per germline, CDR1 SGHTA and CDR2 FQGNSA. This CDR3 is 19 amino acids long. The CDR3 DNA reads as TGTGCCAGCAGCTTAGCCCCACGGAGACTCCACCGAAACACCGGGGAGCTGTTTTTT. Translation gives CASSLAPRRLHRNTGELFF.

This clone was found once. The chain has TRBV6-1 and TRBJ2-1; TRBD1 aligns across 7 bases. The trim removed 6 bases at V and 10 bases at J, leaving 12 bases unmatched. CDR3 length equals 14 residues. CDR1 is MNHNS, CDR2 SASEGT, per germline. DNA for the CDR3: TGTGCCAGCAGGATCGAGGCAGGGGGTTTCGAGCAGTTCTTC. The encoded protein is CASRIEAGGFEQFF.

This clone was counted only a few times. The J gene is TRBJ2-7, the V gene TRBV7-2; 7 bases line up with TRBD1. CDR3 length equals 15 residues. Unmatched junction bases numbered 10, after V lost 5 bases and J lost 3 bases. Germline V gene lookup returns CDR1 SGHTA and CDR2 FQGNSA. CDR3 in amino acids: CASSTSGTAFYEQYF. The DNA of the CDR3 is TGTGCCAGCAGCACATCCGGGACAGCTTTCTACGAGCAGTACTTC.

The chain links TRBV19 to TRBJ1-5; 7 positions agree with TRBD1. The CDR3 has 18 amino acids. The trim removed 2 bases at V and 4 bases at J, leaving 14 bases unmatched. CDR1 LNHDA and CDR2 SQIVND come from the germline V gene (reference sequence). The CDR3 sequence: CASSILAWEGADNQPQHF. For the CDR3, the DNA is TGTGCCAGTAGTATATTAGCGTGGGAGGGGGCTGATAATCAGCCCCAGCATTTT.

The V and J genes are TRBV7-2 and TRBJ1-5, with TRBD1 as a possible D gene (6 bases). V lost 2 bases and J lost 7, with 15 bases in between. The CDR3 contains 15 residues. Germline CDR1 reads SGHTA; CDR2 reads FQGNSA. CDR3 in amino acids: CASSLSLGGQQPQHF. The CDR3 coding sequence is TGTGCCAGCAGCTTAAGTCTGGGGGGGCAACAGCCCCAGCATTTT.

This chain joins TRBV7-7 and TRBJ2-2; no clear D. The CDR3 contains 16 residues. The V end lost 4 bases, the J end lost 2 bases, and 14 bases lay between the germline ends. CDR1 is SSHAT, CDR2 FNYEAQ, per germline (reference sequence). The CDR3 is CASSSGRLINTGELFF. CDR3 bases: TGTGCCAGCAGCTCCGGACGCCTGATTAACACCGGGGAGCTGTTTTTT.

The V and J genes are TRBV4-2 and TRBJ1-3, with a tentative D call TRBD1 (6 bases). Germline values: CDR1 LGHNA, CDR2 YNFKEQ. The CDR3 loop spans 20 amino acids. Trimming cost V 1 base and J 2 bases, with 24 bases left between them. CDR3 amino acids: CASSQGTTGESPGPGNTIYF. The CDR3 nucleotides are TGTGCCAGCAGCCAAGGCACGACAGGCGAATCCCCGGGCCCTGGAAACACCATATATTTT.

The chain's CDR3 is CASSSRLSLANYGYTF. The CDR3, as DNA: TGTGCCAGCAGCTCCCGACTTTCCCTGGCGAACTATGGCTACACCTTC. The chain employs TRBV7-2 and TRBJ1-2, with D hard to call. The CDR3 loop spans 16 amino acids. V lost 4 bases and J 2 bases, leaving 17 bases between the germline ends. Germline-derived CDR1 and CDR2 are SGHTA and FQGNSA. Filled out from reference TRBV7-2 and TRBJ1-2, the complete variable domain reads GAGVSQSPSNKVTEKGKDVELRCDPISGHTALYWYRQSLGQGLEFLIYFQGNSAPDKSGLPSDRFSAERTGGSVSTLTIQRTQQEDSAVYLCASSSRLSLANYGYTFGSGTRLTVV.

This chain uses TRBV7-8 with TRBJ1-4; the D is unclear. Germline CDR1 and CDR2: SGHVS and FQNEAQ. The CDR3 length is 14 residues. Trimming left V 5 bases short and J 3 bases short, with 10 bases between. CDR3 in DNA: TGTGCCAGCAGCCCTAACTACCCTAATGAAAAACTGTTTTTT. It is translated as CASSPNYPNEKLFF.

The sample holds one count of this clone. The chain carries TRBV9 and TRBJ2-3; D is undetermined. The CDR3 covers 15 residues. The germline CDR1 and CDR2 sequences are SGDLS and YYNGEE. V shed 0 bases and J shed 4 bases, with 12 bases lying between them. This CDR3 is CASSVDSSVSDTQYF. CDR3 bases: TGTGCCAGCAGCGTAGACTCTAGTGTATCAGATACGCAGTATTTT. The variable domain in full, completed from reference TRBV9 and TRBJ2-3, reads DSGVTQTPKHLITATGQRVTLRCSPRSGDLSVYWYQQSLDQGLQFLIQYYNGEERAKGNILERFSAQQFPDLHSELNLSSLELGDSALYFCASSVDSSVSDTQYFGPGTRLTVL.